A single T cell receptor beta chain is shown here with its context. This sample stems from a study of Ad26.COV2.S vaccination and SARS-CoV-2 variants. Treatment indicated: roughly 18 received Ad26.COV2.S at low or high dose, single or two shots; 5 received placebo; per-sample allocation not given. Day 63 after the first vaccine or placebo injection was the time point for sampling. The repertoire was sequenced with immunoSEQ multiplex PCR; TCRdb's copy has only in-frame clones and lacks some. The table lists about 350,000 clones, about 88% of them singletons, with around a tenth in the top ten. The source material was peripheral blood, sampled in a trial of Ad26.COV2.S vaccine versus placebo. The sequence was collected from a person aged 18-60 years who received the Ad26.COV2.S COVID-19 vaccine or a placebo.

The CDR3 loop reads CASRDSGGLDGYTF. CDR3 DNA sequence: TGTGCCAGCAGGGACAGTGGGGGCTTGGATGGCTACACCTTC. The chain uses TRBV13 and TRBJ1-2; perhaps TRBD1 as D (6 bases). The germline gives CDR1 PRHDT, CDR2 FYEKMQ (reference sequence). The CDR3 extends over 14 amino acids. V gave up 6 bases and J gave up 6 bases, with 17 bases separating them. Using reference TRBV13 and TRBJ1-2 for the parts outside the CDR3, the full variable domain is AAGVIQSPRHLIKEKRETATLKCYPIPRHDTVYWYQQGPGQDPQFLISFYEKMQSDKGSIPDRFSAQQFSDYHSELNMSSLELGDSALYFCASRDSGGLDGYTFGSGTRLTVV.